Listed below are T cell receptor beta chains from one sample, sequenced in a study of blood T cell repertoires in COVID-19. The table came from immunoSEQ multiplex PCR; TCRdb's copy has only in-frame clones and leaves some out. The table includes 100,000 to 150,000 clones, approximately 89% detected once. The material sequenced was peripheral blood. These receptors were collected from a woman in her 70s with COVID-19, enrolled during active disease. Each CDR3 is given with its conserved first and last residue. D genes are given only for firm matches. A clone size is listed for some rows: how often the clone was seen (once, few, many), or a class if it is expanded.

CDR3: CASTATVGTPNTGELFF; DNA: TGCGCCAGCACCGCAACGGTGGGGACACCGAACACCGGGGAGCTGTTTTTT; size: .; V: TRBV5-1; D: .; J: TRBJ2-2
CDR3: CASARGVNTEAFF; DNA: TGTGCCAGCGCTAGGGGCGTGAACACTGAAGCTTTCTTT; size: once; V: TRBV7-8; D: .; J: TRBJ1-1
CDR3: CASSKITGCVYSPLHF; DNA: TGTGCCAGCAGCAAAATCACAGGGTGCGTTTATTCACCCCTCCACTTT; size: .; V: TRBV21-1; D: .; J: TRBJ1-6
CDR3: CASSSRGIRDEKLFF; DNA: TGTGCCAGCAGCTCTAGGGGAATCCGAGATGAAAAACTGTTTTTT; size: .; V: TRBV11-2; D: .; J: TRBJ1-4
CDR3: CASSSEGGTTYNEQFF; DNA: TGTGCCAGCAGTTCCGAGGGGGGGACCACCTACAATGAGCAGTTCTTC; size: .; V: TRBV28; D: .; J: TRBJ2-1
CDR3: CASSLSNTGELFF; DNA: TGTGCCAGCAGCTTATCTAACACCGGGGAGCTGTTTTTT; size: .; V: TRBV11-2; D: .; J: TRBJ2-2
CDR3: CASSSGGILSYNSPLHF; DNA: TGTGCCAGCAGTTCAGGGGGCATATTATCCTATAATTCACCCCTCCACTTT; size: few; V: TRBV28; D: TRBD1; J: TRBJ1-6
CDR3: CASSAKETGGDEQFF; DNA: TGTGCCAGCAGCGCTAAAGAGACAGGGGGTGATGAGCAGTTCTTC; size: .; V: TRBV13; D: TRBD1; J: TRBJ2-1
CDR3: CASSFNQNEKLFF; DNA: TGTGCCAGCAGTTTCAATCAGAATGAAAAACTGTTTTTT; size: .; V: TRBV12-3/TRBV12-4; D: .; J: TRBJ1-4
CDR3: CAISEDRGSLGSPLHF; DNA: TGTGCCATCAGTGAGGACAGGGGGAGTCTAGGATCACCCCTCCACTTT; size: .; V: TRBV10-3; D: TRBD1; J: TRBJ1-6
CDR3: CASSTKSGYHNSPLHF; DNA: TGTGCCAGCAGCACTAAGTCAGGGTACCATAATTCACCCCTCCACTTT; size: .; V: TRBV5-4; D: .; J: TRBJ1-6
CDR3: CSAKQGETQYF; DNA: TGCAGTGCTAAACAGGGGGAGACCCAGTACTTC; size: .; V: TRBV20-1; D: TRBD1; J: TRBJ2-5
CDR3: CASSWDRGRTDTQYF; DNA: TGTGCCAGCAGTTGGGACAGGGGACGCACAGATACGCAGTATTTT; size: .; V: TRBV5-6; D: TRBD1; J: TRBJ2-3
CDR3: CASSQDDLNTEAFF; DNA: TGCGCCAGCAGCCAAGACGACTTGAACACTGAAGCTTTCTTT; size: .; V: TRBV4-1; D: .; J: TRBJ1-1
CDR3: CASSPFAGGLWETQYF; DNA: TGTGCCAGCAGCCCCTTCGCAGGGGGCCTCTGGGAGACCCAGTACTTC; size: .; V: TRBV7-8; D: TRBD1; J: TRBJ2-5
CDR3: CASSPTGQGDTIYF; DNA: TGTGCCAGCTCACCAACAGGACAGGGGGACACCATATATTTT; size: .; V: TRBV18; D: TRBD1; J: TRBJ1-3
CDR3: CASSHEPGGEKLFF; DNA: TGTGCCAGCAGCCATGAGCCAGGGGGTGAAAAACTGTTTTTT; size: .; V: TRBV3-1/TRBV3-2; D: TRBD1; J: TRBJ1-4
CDR3: CASSLFRTGLTEAFF; DNA: TGTGCCAGCAGTTTATTCAGGACAGGGTTAACTGAAGCTTTCTTT; size: .; V: TRBV28; D: TRBD1; J: TRBJ1-1
CDR3: CASSQVAGGPTYEQYF; DNA: TGTGCCAGCAGCCAAGTGGCGGGGGGACCTACCTACGAGCAGTACTTC; size: once; V: TRBV3-1/TRBV3-2; D: TRBD2; J: TRBJ2-7
CDR3: CASSPSGGASTQYF; DNA: TGTGCCAGCAGTCCTAGCGGGGGGGCCTCCACGCAGTATTTT; size: .; V: TRBV11-2; D: TRBD2; J: TRBJ2-3
CDR3: CASSIDRNTEAFF; DNA: TGTGCCAGTAGTATAGACAGGAACACTGAAGCTTTCTTT; size: .; V: TRBV19; D: .; J: TRBJ1-1
CDR3: CASSERSGGSETQYF; DNA: TGTGCCAGCTCAGAGCGGAGCGGGGGGTCAGAGACCCAGTACTTC; size: .; V: TRBV2; D: TRBD2; J: TRBJ2-5
CDR3: CVSSPNGGGITGELFF; DNA: TGCGTCAGCAGCCCAAACGGGGGAGGTATCACCGGGGAGCTGTTTTTT; size: .; V: TRBV4-1; D: .; J: TRBJ2-2
CDR3: CASSSQTSGRNNEQFF; DNA: TGCGCCAGCAGTAGCCAGACTAGCGGGCGAAACAATGAGCAGTTCTTC; size: .; V: TRBV5-1; D: TRBD2; J: TRBJ2-1
CDR3: CATSATGVRGTANYGYTF; DNA: TGTGCCACCAGTGCAACAGGGGTGCGGGGTACAGCTAACTATGGCTACACCTTC; size: few; V: TRBV24-1; D: TRBD1; J: TRBJ1-2
CDR3: CASRRTAYSNQPQHF; DNA: TGTGCCAGCAGACGGACAGCTTATAGCAATCAGCCCCAGCATTTT; size: .; V: TRBV6-5; D: .; J: TRBJ1-5
CDR3: CASSMSAGVQEKLFF; DNA: TGTGCCAGCAGCATGTCAGCAGGGGTACAGGAAAAACTGTTTTTT; size: .; V: TRBV5-6; D: .; J: TRBJ1-4
CDR3: CASSLDPQRGGSFF; DNA: TGTGCCAGCAGCTTAGATCCCCAGCGGGGGGGCTCGTTCTTC; size: .; V: TRBV11-2; D: TRBD2; J: TRBJ2-1
CDR3: CASSSNSPLHF; DNA: TGTGCCAGCAGCAGCAATTCACCCCTCCACTTT; size: .; V: TRBV3-1/TRBV3-2; D: .; J: TRBJ1-6
CDR3: CASSYGLPSYEQYF; DNA: TGTGCCAGCAGTTATGGACTCCCATCCTACGAGCAGTACTTC; size: .; V: TRBV6-5; D: .; J: TRBJ2-7
CDR3: CASSKDSSSYNSPLHF; DNA: TGTGCCAGCTCAAAGGACAGTAGCTCCTATAATTCACCCCTCCACTTT; size: .; V: TRBV18; D: .; J: TRBJ1-6
CDR3: CASRRTNNQPQHF; DNA: TGTGCCAGCCGCCGGACTAATAATCAGCCCCAGCATTTT; size: .; V: TRBV2; D: .; J: TRBJ1-5
CDR3: CASSPRRNTEAFF; DNA: TGTGCCAGCAGCCCGAGGAGGAACACTGAAGCTTTCTTT; size: .; V: TRBV6-5; D: .; J: TRBJ1-1
CDR3: CASSFSGGRNEQYF; DNA: TGTGCCAGCAGTTTTAGCGGGGGAAGGAACGAGCAGTACTTC; size: .; V: TRBV28; D: TRBD2; J: TRBJ2-7
CDR3: CASGNRGNGYTF; DNA: TGTGCCAGCGGCAACAGGGGGAATGGCTACACCTTC; size: .; V: TRBV2; D: TRBD1; J: TRBJ1-2
CDR3: CASSSGVEAQYF; DNA: TGTGCCAGCAGCTCAGGGGTGGAGGCCCAGTACTTC; size: .; V: TRBV11-2; D: .; J: TRBJ2-5
CDR3: CASSLDHYYGYTF; DNA: TGCGCCAGCAGCTTGGACCACTACTATGGCTACACCTTC; size: .; V: TRBV5-1; D: .; J: TRBJ1-2
CDR3: CATSRDLGTGGNEKLFF; DNA: TGTGCCACCAGCAGAGATCTCGGGACAGGTGGGAATGAAAAACTGTTTTTT; size: .; V: TRBV15; D: TRBD1; J: TRBJ1-4
CDR3: CASSLDRAPSQPQHF; DNA: TGTGCCAGCAGCTTGGACAGGGCACCAAGTCAGCCCCAGCATTTT; size: .; V: TRBV5-4; D: .; J: TRBJ1-5
CDR3: CASSYGGGLFPGELFF; DNA: TGTGCCAGCAGTTACGGCGGGGGGCTATTTCCCGGGGAGCTGTTTTTT; size: .; V: TRBV6-2/TRBV6-3; D: TRBD2; J: TRBJ2-2
CDR3: CASSPPPQGGYGYTF; DNA: TGTGCCAGCTCACCACCGCCTCAGGGAGGGTATGGCTACACCTTC; size: .; V: TRBV18; D: .; J: TRBJ1-2
CDR3: CASSTGQVHGELFF; DNA: TGTGCCAGCAGCACCGGACAGGTCCACGGGGAGCTGTTTTTT; size: .; V: TRBV7-9; D: TRBD1; J: TRBJ2-2
CDR3: CASSPKILAGTVSGANVLTF; DNA: TGCGCCAGCAGCCCCAAGATCCTAGCCGGGACAGTCTCTGGGGCCAACGTCCTGACTTTC; size: .; V: TRBV4-1; D: TRBD1; J: TRBJ2-6
CDR3: CASSTGGIGNTIYF; DNA: TGTGCCAGCAGCACAGGGGGCATTGGAAACACCATATATTTT; size: .; V: TRBV28; D: TRBD1; J: TRBJ1-3
CDR3: CASSDKGSTGELFF; DNA: TGTGCCAGCAGTGATAAAGGGAGCACCGGGGAGCTGTTTTTT; size: .; V: TRBV2; D: .; J: TRBJ2-2
CDR3: CASSLGTSGTGELFF; DNA: TGTGCCAGCAGCTTGGGGACTAGTGGCACCGGGGAGCTGTTTTTT; size: once; V: TRBV7-7; D: TRBD2; J: TRBJ2-2
CDR3: CASSPLVGGGAEQYF; DNA: TGTGCCAGCAGCCCCCTAGTGGGCGGGGGGGCAGAGCAGTACTTC; size: .; V: TRBV6-5; D: TRBD2; J: TRBJ2-7
CDR3: CASSQAVLASGELFF; DNA: TGCGCCAGCAGCCAAGCCGTCCTAGCGTCCGGGGAGCTGTTTTTT; size: .; V: TRBV4-1; D: .; J: TRBJ2-2
CDR3: CASSFGTGELFF; DNA: TGTGCCAGCAGCTTCGGCACCGGGGAGCTGTTTTTT; size: .; V: TRBV7-2; D: .; J: TRBJ2-2
CDR3: CASTEDRGGTGELFF; DNA: TGTGCCAGCACCGAAGACAGGGGAGGAACCGGGGAGCTGTTTTTT; size: .; V: TRBV2; D: TRBD1; J: TRBJ2-2
CDR3: CASTTLGTVYNEQFF; DNA: TGTGCCAGTACAACCCTCGGGACAGTCTACAATGAGCAGTTCTTC; size: few; V: TRBV19; D: TRBD1; J: TRBJ2-1
CDR3: CASSRRDSQPVYF; DNA: TGTGCCAGCAGCCGCCGGGACAGCCAACCTGTATACTTC; size: .; V: TRBV3-1/TRBV3-2; D: TRBD1; J: TRBJ2-7
CDR3: CAISGDSRNQPQHF; DNA: TGTGCCATCAGCGGGGACAGCAGAAATCAGCCCCAGCATTTT; size: .; V: TRBV10-3; D: TRBD1; J: TRBJ1-5
CDR3: CASSRGYNEQFF; DNA: TGTGCCAGCAGCCGGGGATACAATGAGCAGTTCTTC; size: .; V: TRBV7-2; D: .; J: TRBJ2-1
CDR3: CASSQESGQINSPLHF; DNA: TGTGCCAGCAGCCAAGAGTCGGGACAAATTAATTCACCCCTCCACTTT; size: .; V: TRBV4-2; D: .; J: TRBJ1-6